A single sample gave rise to the 14 T cell receptor beta chains below, sequenced in a study of CD8 T cells in Susac syndrome. RNA was extracted with the RNeasy kit, and a quantity of 0.5 to 1 ug was reverse transcribed using random hexamers. Each CDR3 protein gets one entry after TCRdb re-called the immunoSEQ multiplex PCR reads with MiXCR. The sample shows 150,000 to 200,000 distinct CDR3 sequences, around 90% of them seen only once. The sample consisted of CD4+ T cells from PBMCs. Receptors were obtained from a human donor with Susac syndrome.

The genes are TRBV4-1 and TRBJ1-3; D gene uncertain. The CDR3 loop spans 16 amino acids. Trimming left V 0 bases short and J 4 bases short, with 13 bases between. The germline gives CDR1 MGHRA, CDR2 YSYEKL. As DNA, the CDR3 is TGCGCCAGCAGCCAAGATCGGGGAAATGCCGGAAACACCATATATTTT. This gives the protein CASSQDRGNAGNTIYF.

This chain joins TRBV7-6 and TRBJ2-3; no firm D call. Germline values: CDR1 SGHVS, CDR2 FNYEAQ. Trimming pared 4 bases from V and 0 bases from J, leaving 14 bases between. The CDR3 runs 16 residues. The CDR3 DNA sequence: TGTGCCAGCAGCTCGACGATCCTCTTTAGCACAGATACGCAGTATTTT. Its protein product is CASSSTILFSTDTQYF.

This chain uses TRBV9 with TRBJ1-1; the D gene is possibly TRBD1 (5 bases). V shed 0 bases and J shed 0 bases, with 9 bases lying between them. The CDR3 sequence is 15 residues long. Germline V gene data show CDR1 as SGDLS and CDR2 as YYNGEE. The CDR3 nucleotides read TGTGCCAGCAGCGTAGGGGCAGGGATGAACACTGAAGCTTTCTTT. This gives the protein CASSVGAGMNTEAFF.

V gene TRBV20-1 combines with J gene TRBJ2-7; perhaps TRBD2 as D (5 bases). V was pared by 3 bases and J by 4 bases, with 13 bases between. CDR1 DFQATT and CDR2 SNEGSKA come from the germline V gene (reference sequence). This CDR3 region has 13 residues. Here the CDR3 DNA reads TGCAGTGCTAGGATCGGAGGAGGATACGAGCAGTACTTC. It codes for CSARIGGGYEQYF.

The J gene is TRBJ1-1, the V gene TRBV20-1; no firm D call. This CDR3 is 13 amino acids long. V was shortened by 5 bases and J by 2 bases, with 12 bases between the two germline ends. Germline assignment: CDR1 DFQATT and CDR2 SNEGSKA (reference sequence). CDR3 region: CSALRTRNTEAFF. The CDR3 bases are TGCAGTGCTTTACGAACACGTAACACTGAAGCTTTCTTT.

The CDR3 here is CASSPQGGTEAFF. CDR3 sequence (DNA): TGTGCCAGCAGTCCTCAGGGAGGGACGGAAGCTTTCTTT. The chain recombines TRBV28 with TRBJ1-1; D may be TRBD1 (5 bases). CDR3 length equals 13 residues. V gave up 5 bases and J gave up 8 bases, with 15 bases separating them. The germline gives CDR1 MDHEN, CDR2 SYDVKM.

This chain connects TRBV7-9 to TRBJ2-1, with 7 bases lining up with TRBD1. The CDR3 covers 14 residues. The germline V gene has CDR1 SEHNR and CDR2 FQNEAQ (reference sequence). With 6 bases clipped from V and 5 bases from J, the junction kept 7 bases outside the gene matches. In DNA form, the CDR3 reads TGTGCCAGCAGGCCGGGACAGAAGAACAATGAGCAGTTCTTC. Encoded protein: CASRPGQKNNEQFF.

The chain links TRBV3-1 to TRBJ2-3; no reliable D call. The CDR3 is 13 residues long. Trimming cost V 0 bases and J 10 bases, with 11 bases left between them. Germline-derived CDR1 and CDR2 are LGHDT and YNNKEL (reference sequence). The CDR3 here is CASSQDGKAPQYF. In DNA form, the CDR3 reads TGTGCCAGCAGCCAAGATGGGAAGGCCCCGCAGTATTTT.

The chain carries TRBV11-2 and TRBJ1-5; D is possibly TRBD1 (6 bases). Germline CDR1 is SGHAT and CDR2 is FQNNGV. CDR3 length: 15 amino acids. V lost 0 bases to trimming and J lost 2 bases, with 8 bases between them. The CDR3: CASSLEGGRNQPQHF. The DNA for the CDR3 is TGTGCCAGCAGCTTAGAAGGGGGGCGCAATCAGCCCCAGCATTTT.

V usage is TRBV6-2 or TRBV6-3 and J usage is TRBJ2-1, with 9 bases aligning to TRBD2. Per germline, CDR1 MNHEY and CDR2 SVGEGT. The CDR3 covers 16 residues. The J segment lost 8 bases and the V segment lost 6 bases, leaving 14 bases of the junction unmatched. The chain's CDR3 is CASSNTNSGSPHEQFF. The CDR3 DNA follows: TGTGCCAGCAGCAACACCAATAGCGGGAGTCCCCATGAGCAGTTCTTC.

The J gene is TRBJ1-1, the V gene TRBV6-1, with D possibly TRBD1 on 6 matching bases. The CDR3 has 14 amino acids. Germline V CDR1 and CDR2: MNHNS, SASEGT. V dropped 5 bases and J dropped 3 bases, with 13 bases sitting between them. The CDR3: CASSPQDSYTEAFF. The CDR3 nucleotides read TGTGCCAGCAGTCCCCAGGACAGCTACACTGAAGCTTTCTTT.

The chain couples TRBV28 to TRBJ1-5; unclear D gene. From germline, CDR1 is MDHEN and CDR2 SYDVKM. The V end was cut by 3 bases, the J end by 3 bases, with 9 bases between. CDR3 length equals 14 residues. The CDR3 protein is CASSFAQFNQPQHF. CDR3 nucleotides: TGTGCCAGCAGTTTCGCCCAGTTCAATCAGCCCCAGCATTTT.

The chain employs TRBV20-1 and TRBJ1-2; weak D call: TRBD1 (5 bases). Trimming cost V 6 bases and J 2 bases, with 16 bases left between them. Germline CDR1 DFQATT, CDR2 SNEGSKA (reference sequence). The CDR3 runs to 14 residues. The CDR3 DNA follows: TGCAGTGCCAGCAAACAAGGGGAAAACTATGGCTACACCTTC. Its translation is CSASKQGENYGYTF.

The chain has TRBV24-1 and TRBJ2-3, with 10 bases that match TRBD1. Germline V gene lookup returns CDR1 KGHDR and CDR2 SFDVKD. V lost 2 bases, J lost 3 bases, and 7 bases stayed unmatched. The CDR3 is 17 amino acids. The CDR3, as DNA: TGTGCCACCAGTGATTCCGGACAGGGGGGCTTTACAGATACGCAGTATTTT. This gives the protein CATSDSGQGGFTDTQYF.